These 2 T cell receptor beta chains share one sample of origin, sequenced in a study of blood T cell repertoires in COVID-19. Sequencing used immunoSEQ multiplex PCR; TCRdb keeps in-frame clones, though not all of them. The repertoire holds under 300,000 clones, with 83% as singletons. Sequenced: peripheral blood. The receptors stem from a human donor in a cohort sampled during active COVID-19.

V usage is TRBV9 and J usage is TRBJ1-1, with 8 bases fitting TRBD1. The germline V gene has CDR1 SGDLS and CDR2 YYNGEE. V trimming: 4 bases; J trimming: 1 base; junction bases outside the gene matches: 3. This CDR3 region has 14 residues. The CDR3 loop is CASSPGTGNTEAFF. CDR3 nucleotides: TGTGCCAGCAGCCCCGGGACAGGGAACACTGAAGCTTTCTTT.

The chain carries TRBV7-9 and TRBJ2-2, with 11 bases lining up with TRBD2. The CDR3 covers 17 residues. In germline, CDR1 is SEHNR, CDR2 FQNEAQ (reference sequence). The trim removed 5 bases at V and 4 bases at J, leaving 9 bases unmatched. CDR3 in amino acids: CASSPQGLAATTGELFF. The CDR3 bases are TGTGCCAGCAGCCCGCAGGGACTAGCGGCAACCACCGGGGAGCTGTTTTTT.